The sequence of this T cell receptor beta chain was determined in a study of cytomegalovirus exposure and HLA in healthy donors. PCR amplification relied on 60 Vbeta primers (plus 13 Jbeta primers). Assay: immunoSEQ multiplex PCR; the TCRdb copy retains only in-frame clones and omits some. The table lists 150,000 to 200,000 clones, around three quarters of them singletons. About this clone: Its antigen is unidentified.

Study results and limitations: Information on immune exposure was restricted to one variable (CMV serostatus). Presence/absence results assume similar sequencing depth per donor, which may not hold.

Sequenced: PBMCs. This clonotype originated in a middle-aged woman in good health and CMV-seronegative.

DNA for the CDR3: TGTGCCAGCAGCTTAAGAGGGGAGCAGTTCTTC. It is translated as CASSLRGEQFF. This sequence joins TRBV7-3 and TRBJ2-1; TRBD2 is a possible D gene (5 bases). V lost 1 base, J lost 10 bases, and 5 bases lay in between. Germline-derived CDR1 and CDR2 are SGHTA and FQGTGA. CDR3 length: 11 amino acids.